This T cell receptor beta chain was documented in a study of T cell responses to AZD1222 COVID-19 vaccine. Study-level background: Second-dose schedules of about 4 or about 12 weeks were combined.

This clone has a handful of counts. Its antigen is unidentified. Within the sample, other DNA sequences also encode this same CDR3. Method: immunoSEQ multiplex PCR; TCRdb's copy keeps in-frame clones and lacks some. The table lists 100,000 to 150,000 clones, about nine tenths of them singletons, with around 24% in the top ten. This CDR3 comprises 12 residues. CDR1 is MNHEY and CDR2 is SVGAGI in the germline V gene. V was cut by 8 bases and J by 0 bases, with 7 bases left in between. Regarding the study as a whole: The donor cohort was predominantly white British with a female majority, and clonal diversity may have been underestimated. Only 5 to 7 AZD1222 recipients were seropositive at baseline. The study found Spike-specific TCR breadth and depth rose after two AZD1222 doses.

The material sequenced was peripheral blood, taken on day 0 of AZD1222 vaccination. The chain is built from TRBV6-5 and TRBJ1-2; unclear D gene. The origin of this receptor is an adult in good health. DNA of the CDR3: TGTGCCAGCGGGGTTGCTAACTATGGCTACACCTTC. Its translation is CASGVANYGYTF.